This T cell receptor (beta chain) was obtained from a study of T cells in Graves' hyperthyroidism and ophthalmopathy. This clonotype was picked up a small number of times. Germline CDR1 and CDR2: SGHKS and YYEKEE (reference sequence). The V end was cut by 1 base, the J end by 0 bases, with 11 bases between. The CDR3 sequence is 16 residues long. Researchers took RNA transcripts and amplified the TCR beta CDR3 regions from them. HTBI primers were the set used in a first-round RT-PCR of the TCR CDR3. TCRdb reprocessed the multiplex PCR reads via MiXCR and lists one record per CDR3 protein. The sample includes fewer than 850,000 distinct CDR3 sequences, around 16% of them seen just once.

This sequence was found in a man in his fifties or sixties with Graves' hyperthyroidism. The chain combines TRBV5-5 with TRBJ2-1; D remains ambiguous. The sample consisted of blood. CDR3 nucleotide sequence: TGTGCCAGCAGCTTGAAGGAACTGAGCTCCTACAATGAGCAGTTCTTC. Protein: CASSLKELSSYNEQFF.